This T cell receptor beta chain was captured by sequencing in a study of T cell responses to AZD1222 COVID-19 vaccine. Here immunoSEQ multiplex PCR was the method, and the copy in TCRdb shows in-frame clones only, minus some. The repertoire holds around 100,000 clones, with roughly nine tenths as singletons. CDR3 length: 15 amino acids. Germline CDR1 is SGHTA and CDR2 is FQGNSA. Trimming removed 1 base from V and 13 bases from J, with 17 bases in between. The chain recombines TRBV7-2 with TRBJ1-6; D possibly corresponds to TRBD1 (5 bases). The material was peripheral blood, obtained on day 0 of AZD1222 vaccination. This receptor was taken from an adult in good health. Written as DNA, the CDR3 is TGTGCCAGCAGCTTAGGAGGAGGGGTCTACTCCCCCCTCCACTTT. It specifies CASSLGGGVYSPLHF.